This T cell receptor beta chain stems from a study of shared clonotypes between healthy human individuals. Study context: The composition of the donors was two women and a few men aged 18 to 49.

The germline gives CDR1 PRHDT, CDR2 FYEKMQ (reference sequence). J gave up 2 bases and V 6 bases, and 2 bases lay outside the gene matches. CDR3 length: 14 residues. Findings of the study overall: Researchers sampled blood only, noting tissue repertoires likely differ. Donors were few, which limited the genetic and exposure-history diversity represented. Relative to memory subsets, naive subsets generally showed larger estimated richness.

Profiled with immunoSEQ multiplex PCR; TCRdb holds only in-frame clones, not every one. The sample includes just over 2,000,000 clones, about 95% of them seen just once. Naive CD8 cells lacked CD45RO, underwent positive selection for CCR7 and left out terminally differentiated effector memory CD45RA+ cells. With respect to this clone: Antigen unknown.

What was sequenced was naive CD8+ T cells sorted from blood. The chain has TRBV13 and TRBJ2-1, with TRBD1 matching 9 bases. This TCR derives from a man between 18 and 29 years old in good health. CDR3 residues: CASRWTGAYNEQFF. Here the CDR3 DNA reads TGTGCCAGCAGGTGGACAGGGGCCTACAATGAGCAGTTCTTC.